The rows below give T cell receptor beta chains drawn from one sample of a study of blood T cells in healthy people across ages. Each CDR3 protein gets one entry after TCRdb re-called the 5' RACE reads with MiXCR. Here the sample spans around 1.7 million distinct CDR3 sequences, approximately 28% being singletons. The specimen sequenced was blood. Receptors were obtained from a woman aged 30 to 39 in good health. Both conserved end residues are part of each CDR3. The D gene is left open where the match is weak. Expanded clones get a size class; other rows say once, few or many, or leave the size out.

size | J | V | D | DNA | CDR3
- | TRBJ2-7 | TRBV29-1 | - | TGCAGCGTTGATCGGTTCAGGCCTCCGAAAGAGGCCCAGTACTTC | CSVDRFRPPKEAQYF
few | TRBJ1-2 | TRBV12-3/TRBV12-4 | - | TGTGCCAGCAGGAGCGACAGCAGCTATGGCTACACCTTC | CASRSDSSYGYTF
few | TRBJ2-5 | TRBV11-2 | - | TGTGCCAGCACCTTCAACCAAGAGACCCAGTACTTC | CASTFNQETQYF
many | TRBJ2-7 | TRBV5-1 | - | TGCGCCAGCAGCTTGGCGGGCAGGGGACGCGAGCAGTACTTC | CASSLAGRGREQYF
once | TRBJ2-3 | TRBV7-3 | - | TGTGCCAGCAGCAAAACAGGAGGCGATCGCAATACGCAGTATTTT | CASSKTGGDRNTQYF
few | TRBJ2-1 | TRBV12-3/TRBV12-4 | - | TGTGCCAGCAGGCTCTTCAATGAGCAGTTCTTC | CASRLFNEQFF
many | TRBJ2-7 | TRBV12-3/TRBV12-4 | - | TGTGCCAGCAGTTTATGGGAATACTCGACCTACGAGCAGTACTTC | CASSLWEYSTYEQYF
many | TRBJ2-3 | TRBV20-1 | TRBD1 | TGCAGTGCTAGTTGGAGTCCGGGACAGAGCACAGATACGCAGTATTTT | CSASWSPGQSTDTQYF
few | TRBJ2-2 | TRBV10-3 | - | TGTGCCATCAGTGAGCTCGGTCGCGGGGAGCTGTTTTTT | CAISELGRGELFF
- | TRBJ2-5 | TRBV2 | - | TGTGCCAGCAGTGTAGCGTACCAAGAGACCCAGTACTTC | CASSVAYQETQYF